The sequence of this TCR beta chain was determined in a study of shared clonotypes between healthy human individuals. TCRdb's copy holds only in-frame clones and misses some; the assay was immunoSEQ multiplex PCR. The sample shows 1.5 million to 1.9 million clones, under 99% of them seen only once. The germline CDR1 and CDR2 sequences are SGHNT and YYREEE (reference sequence). The CDR3 length is 12 residues. Trimming took 4 bases from V and 6 from J, leaving 8 bases between them. The TCR originated in a man aged 25-45 years in good health. Material for sequencing was naive CD4+ T cells sorted from blood. Subset in this sample: CD45RA+ positively selected. V is TRBV5-4 and J is TRBJ2-1, with TRBD1 as a possible D gene (5 bases). CDR3 sequence reads: CASSQGFNEQFF. The CDR3 bases are TGTGCCAGCAGCCAGGGTTTCAATGAGCAGTTCTTC.